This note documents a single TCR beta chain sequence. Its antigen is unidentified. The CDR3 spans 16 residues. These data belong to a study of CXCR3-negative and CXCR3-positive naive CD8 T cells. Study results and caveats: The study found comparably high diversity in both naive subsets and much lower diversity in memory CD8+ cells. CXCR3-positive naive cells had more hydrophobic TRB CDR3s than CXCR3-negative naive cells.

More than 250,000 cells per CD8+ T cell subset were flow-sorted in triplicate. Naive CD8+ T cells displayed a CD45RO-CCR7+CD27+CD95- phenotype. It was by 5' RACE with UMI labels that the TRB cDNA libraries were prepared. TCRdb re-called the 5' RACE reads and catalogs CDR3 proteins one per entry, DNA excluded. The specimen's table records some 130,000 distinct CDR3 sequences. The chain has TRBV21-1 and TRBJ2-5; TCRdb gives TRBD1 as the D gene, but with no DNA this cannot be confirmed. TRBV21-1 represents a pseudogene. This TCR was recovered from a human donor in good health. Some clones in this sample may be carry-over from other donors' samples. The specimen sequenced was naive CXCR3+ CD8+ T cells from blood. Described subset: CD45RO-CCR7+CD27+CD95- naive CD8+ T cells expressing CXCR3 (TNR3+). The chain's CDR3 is CASSTLNGTGRETQYF.